These 7 T cell receptor beta chains were all obtained from the same sample, sequenced in a study of Ad26.COV2.S vaccination and SARS-CoV-2 variants. Specified treatment: around 19 received Ad26.COV2.S at low or high dose, single or two shots; a few received placebo; per-sample allocation not given. At day 63 after the first vaccine or placebo injection, samples were drawn. Here immunoSEQ multiplex PCR was the method, and the copy in TCRdb shows in-frame clones only, minus some. The table includes roughly 420,000 clones, roughly nine tenths detected once. Here the sequenced sample was peripheral blood, taken in a trial of Ad26.COV2.S vaccine versus placebo. Every receptor here comes from a person aged 18 to 65 who received the Ad26.COV2.S COVID-19 vaccine or a placebo.

V and J are TRBV5-4 and TRBJ2-7, with 8 bases fitting TRBD2. CDR3 length equals 15 residues. V was pared by 3 bases and J by 7 bases, with 12 bases of the junction left unmatched. Germline V lookup: CDR1 SGHNT, CDR2 YYREEE (reference sequence). The CDR3 nucleotides are TGTGCCAGCAGCTCCTCTGAAGCAGCGGGAGTTGAGCAGTACGTC. This gives the protein CASSSSEAAGVEQYV.

Here the CDR3 DNA reads TGTGCCACCAGCAGAGGGGGGTTTGGAGAGACCCAGTACTTC. Protein: CATSRGGFGETQYF. The chain is built from TRBV15 and TRBJ2-5; D possibly matches TRBD1 or TRBD2 (5 bases each). Trimming pared 1 base from V and 4 bases from J, leaving 10 bases between. The germline gives CDR1 LNHNV, CDR2 YYDKDF (reference sequence). The CDR3 has 14 amino acids.

V usage is TRBV9 and J usage is TRBJ2-1; D is undetermined. The germline V and J ends were trimmed by 0 bases and 4 bases, with 8 bases remaining between them. The germline CDR1 and CDR2 sequences are SGDLS and YYNGEE. The CDR3 has 14 amino acids. The CDR3 DNA is TGTGCCAGCAGCGTAGTAGGCTATTACAATGAGCAGTTCTTC. Its protein product is CASSVVGYYNEQFF.

A remark on this clone: This specimen includes other DNA sequences encoding the same CDR3. The CDR3 sequence is CASSPGTGGEETQYF. CDR3 DNA sequence: TGTGCCAGCTCCCCTGGGACAGGGGGCGAGGAGACCCAGTACTTC. This chain uses TRBV18 with TRBJ2-5, with 12 bases fitting TRBD1. The germline V gene has CDR1 KGHSH and CDR2 LQKENI. Trimming took 6 bases from V and 5 from J; bases not matched to a gene: 7. The CDR3 sequence is 15 residues long.

This clone was observed once. The rearrangement uses TRBV4-3 and TRBJ1-3; no clear D gene. Germline V gene sequence: CDR1 LGHNA, CDR2 YSLEER. Trimming removed 0 bases at V and 2 bases at J, with 5 bases between. The CDR3 has 14 amino acids. The CDR3 nucleotides are TGCGCCAGCAGCCAAGAAGTGGCTGGAAACACCATATATTTT. It translates to CASSQEVAGNTIYF.

The chain joins TRBV5-4 to TRBJ2-5, with 9 bases lining up with TRBD1. Losses at the gene ends were 0 bases for V and 9 bases for J; bases not matched to a gene: 6. This CDR3 is 14 amino acids long. Germline CDR1 SGHNT, CDR2 YYREEE (reference sequence). The CDR3 DNA reads as TGTGCCAGCAGCTTGGAGGGACAGGGATCGGCCCAGTACTTC. Amino acids: CASSLEGQGSAQYF.

V and J are TRBV27 and TRBJ2-1; TRBD2 aligns across 7 bases. This CDR3 comprises 16 residues. J lost 0 bases, V lost 4 bases, and 6 bases had no gene match. The germline V gene encodes CDR1 MNHEY and CDR2 SMNVEV (reference sequence). Written as DNA, the CDR3 is TGTGCCAGCAGTTCTGTGGGAGGGAGCTCCTACAATGAGCAGTTCTTC. Translation: CASSSVGGSSYNEQFF.